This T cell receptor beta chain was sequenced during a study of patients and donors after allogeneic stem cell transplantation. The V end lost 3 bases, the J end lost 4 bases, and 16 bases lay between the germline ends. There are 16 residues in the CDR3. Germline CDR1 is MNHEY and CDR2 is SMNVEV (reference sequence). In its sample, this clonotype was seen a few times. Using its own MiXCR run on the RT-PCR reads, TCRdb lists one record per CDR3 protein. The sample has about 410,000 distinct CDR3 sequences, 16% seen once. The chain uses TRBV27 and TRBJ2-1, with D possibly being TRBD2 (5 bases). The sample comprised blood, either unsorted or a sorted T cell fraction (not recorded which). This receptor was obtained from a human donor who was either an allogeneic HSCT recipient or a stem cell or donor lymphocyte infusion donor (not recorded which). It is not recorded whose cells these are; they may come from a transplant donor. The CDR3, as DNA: TGTGCCAGCAGTTTTGGAGTAACTAGAGGGTACAATGAGCAGTTCTTC. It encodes CASSFGVTRGYNEQFF.